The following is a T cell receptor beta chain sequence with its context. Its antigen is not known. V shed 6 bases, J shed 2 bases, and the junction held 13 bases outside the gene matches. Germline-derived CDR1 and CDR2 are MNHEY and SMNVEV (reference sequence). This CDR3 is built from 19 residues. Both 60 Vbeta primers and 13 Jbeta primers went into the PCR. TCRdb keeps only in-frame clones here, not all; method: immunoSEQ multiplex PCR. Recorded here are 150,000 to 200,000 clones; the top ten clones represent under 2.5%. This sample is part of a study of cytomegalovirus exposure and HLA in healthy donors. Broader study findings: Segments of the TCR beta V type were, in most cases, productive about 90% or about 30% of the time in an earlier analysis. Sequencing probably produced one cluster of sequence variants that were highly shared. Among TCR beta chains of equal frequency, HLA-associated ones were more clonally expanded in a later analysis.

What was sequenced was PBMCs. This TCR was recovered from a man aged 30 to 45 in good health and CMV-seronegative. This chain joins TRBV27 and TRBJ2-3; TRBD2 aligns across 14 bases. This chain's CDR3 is CASSSSGTSGSWDTDTQYF. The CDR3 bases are TGTGCCAGCAGCTCTTCCGGGACTAGCGGGAGCTGGGACACAGATACGCAGTATTTT.